Here is one T cell receptor (beta chain) with its context. These data belong to a study of blood T cell repertoires in COVID-19. Study summary: Donors in the United States, Italy and Spain gave samples during acute or convalescent COVID-19. PBMCs, B-cell-depleted T cells, or T cells provided the cDNA or gDNA that made up the material.

The CDR3 length is 16 residues. V dropped 3 bases and J dropped 3 bases, with 16 bases sitting between them. Germline V gene data show CDR1 as SGDLS and CDR2 as YYNGEE. Original data processing: Estimates of nucleated cell counts were drawn from the amplification of reference gene primers. Assay: immunoSEQ multiplex PCR; the TCRdb copy retains only in-frame clones and omits some. V and J calls and clone size are given by that table; D and trimming were obtained from the DNA. The sample lists approximately 190,000 clones, roughly 87% seen once, with under 25% in the top ten. Sequencing used peripheral blood. The receptor's source is a man aged 60 to 75 with active or convalescent COVID-19. This rearrangement joins TRBV9 to TRBJ1-3; no firm D call. The CDR3 DNA is TGTGCCAGCAGCGAGAGAGCCGGGTACCTTGGAAACACCATATATTTT. This sequence encodes CASSERAGYLGNTIYF.